The clone carrying this TCR beta chain was seen ten or more times. This CDR3 has 17 amino acids. From germline, CDR1 is SGHAT and CDR2 FQNNGV. V shed 3 bases, J shed 3 bases, and the junction held 12 bases outside the gene matches. On the basis of clinical symptoms, serum thyroxine and TRAb, thyroid ultrasound and orbital computed tomography, diagnoses were made. The data are from a study of T cells in Graves' hyperthyroidism and ophthalmopathy. In the study overall: Pretreatment peripheral blood was obtained at initial diagnosis.

Amplified TCR beta CDR3 regions derived from RNA transcripts. The TCR CDR3 was amplified in a first-round RT-PCR using the HTBI primer set. Via MiXCR, TCRdb re-called the multiplex PCR reads, giving one row per CDR3 protein. The sample yields around 420,000 distinct CDR3 sequences, about 13% seen once. Sequenced sample: blood. The chain uses TRBV11-2 and TRBJ2-7, with 9 nucleotides matching TRBD1. This receptor was obtained from a woman under 30 with Graves' hyperthyroidism. CDR3 DNA sequence: TGTGCCAGCAGCTTCACCACAGGGGGCGTTCTTAGCTACGAGCAGTACTTC. This sequence encodes CASSFTTGGVLSYEQYF.